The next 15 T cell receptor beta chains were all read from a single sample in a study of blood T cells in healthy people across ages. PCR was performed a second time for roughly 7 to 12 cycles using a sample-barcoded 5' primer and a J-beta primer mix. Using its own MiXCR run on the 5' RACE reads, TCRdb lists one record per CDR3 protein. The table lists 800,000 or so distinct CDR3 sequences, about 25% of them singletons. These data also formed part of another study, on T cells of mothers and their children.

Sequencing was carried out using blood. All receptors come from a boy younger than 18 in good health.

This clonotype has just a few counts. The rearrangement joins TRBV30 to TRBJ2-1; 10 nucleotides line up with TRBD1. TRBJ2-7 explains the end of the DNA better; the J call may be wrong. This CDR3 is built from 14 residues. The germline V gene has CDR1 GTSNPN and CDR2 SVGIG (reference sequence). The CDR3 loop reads CAWTAGQGNYEQYF. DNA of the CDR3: TGTGCCTGGACCGCGGGACAGGGGAACTACGAGCAGTACTTC.

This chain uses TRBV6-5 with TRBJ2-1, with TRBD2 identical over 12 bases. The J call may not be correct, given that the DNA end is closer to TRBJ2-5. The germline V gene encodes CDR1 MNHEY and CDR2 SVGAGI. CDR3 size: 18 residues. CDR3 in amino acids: CASSSPTSGSWFSETQYF. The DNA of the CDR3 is TGTGCCAGCAGTTCGCCGACTAGCGGGAGTTGGTTTTCGGAGACCCAGTACTTC.

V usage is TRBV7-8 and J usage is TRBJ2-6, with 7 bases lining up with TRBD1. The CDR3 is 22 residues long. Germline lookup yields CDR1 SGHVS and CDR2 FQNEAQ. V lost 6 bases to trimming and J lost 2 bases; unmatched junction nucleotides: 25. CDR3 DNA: TGTGCCAGCAGTCCGATGTGGGGGTCGGGACAGATTTTCTCCCCTGGGGCCAACGTCCTGACTTTC. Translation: CASSPMWGSGQIFSPGANVLTF.

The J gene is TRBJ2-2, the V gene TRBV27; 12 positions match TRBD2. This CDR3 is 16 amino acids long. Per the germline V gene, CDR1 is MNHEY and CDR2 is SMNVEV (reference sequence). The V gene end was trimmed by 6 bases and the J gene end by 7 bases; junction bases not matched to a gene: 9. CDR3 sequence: CASRGRLAGVVGELFF. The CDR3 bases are TGTGCCAGCAGGGGGAGACTAGCGGGAGTTGTCGGGGAGCTGTTTTTT.

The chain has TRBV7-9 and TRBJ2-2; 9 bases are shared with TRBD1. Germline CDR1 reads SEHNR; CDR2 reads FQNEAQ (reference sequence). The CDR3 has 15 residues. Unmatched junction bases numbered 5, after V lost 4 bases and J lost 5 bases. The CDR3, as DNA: TGTGCCAGCAGCTCCGACAGGGGGAATACCGGGGAGCTGTTTTTT. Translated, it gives CASSSDRGNTGELFF.

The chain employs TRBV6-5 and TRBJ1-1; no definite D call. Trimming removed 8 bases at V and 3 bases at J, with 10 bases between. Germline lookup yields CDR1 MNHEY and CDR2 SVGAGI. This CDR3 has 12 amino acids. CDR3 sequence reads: CASGAVDTEAFF. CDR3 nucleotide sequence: TGTGCCAGCGGCGCGGTGGACACTGAAGCTTTCTTT.

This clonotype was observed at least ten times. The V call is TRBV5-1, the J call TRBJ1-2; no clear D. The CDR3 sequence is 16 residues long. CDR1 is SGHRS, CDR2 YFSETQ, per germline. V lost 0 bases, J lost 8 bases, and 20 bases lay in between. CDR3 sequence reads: CASSLAGQAPVRGYTF. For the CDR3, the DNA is TGCGCCAGCAGCTTGGCCGGGCAGGCCCCCGTGCGGGGCTACACCTTC.

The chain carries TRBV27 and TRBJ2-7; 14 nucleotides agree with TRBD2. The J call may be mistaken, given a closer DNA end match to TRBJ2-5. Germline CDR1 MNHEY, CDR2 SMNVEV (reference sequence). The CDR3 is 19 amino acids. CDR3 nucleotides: TGTGCCAGCAGTTTATTTCTTCCTGGACTAGCGGGAGGTCGCGAGACCCAGTACTTC. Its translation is CASSLFLPGLAGGRETQYF.

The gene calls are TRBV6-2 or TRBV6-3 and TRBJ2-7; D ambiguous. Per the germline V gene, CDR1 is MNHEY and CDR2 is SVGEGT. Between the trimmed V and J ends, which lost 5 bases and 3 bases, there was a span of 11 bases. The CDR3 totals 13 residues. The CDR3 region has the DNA TGTGCCAGCAGTCCGACTCTCCGCTACGAGCAGTACTTC. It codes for CASSPTLRYEQYF.

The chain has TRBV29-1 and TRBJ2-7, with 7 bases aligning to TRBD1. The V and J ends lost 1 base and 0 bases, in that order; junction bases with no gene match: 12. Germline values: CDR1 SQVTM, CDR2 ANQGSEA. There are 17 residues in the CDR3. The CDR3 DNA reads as TGCAGCGTTGAAGGACCCCGTGGGACAGCAAGCTCCTACGAGCAGTACTTC. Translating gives CSVEGPRGTASSYEQYF.

The CDR3 protein is CASRQWSTDTQYF. The CDR3 DNA reads TGTGCCAGCCGACAGTGGAGCACAGATACGCAGTATTTT. The chain uses TRBV7-8 and TRBJ2-3, with D maybe TRBD1 (5 bases). CDR1 and CDR2 from the germline V gene are SGHVS and FQNEAQ. The CDR3 sequence is 13 residues long. Trimming removed 8 bases at V and 0 bases at J, with 9 bases between. Together with reference TRBV7-8 and TRBJ2-3, the CDR3 gives the full variable domain: GAGVSQSPRYKVAKRGQDVALRCDPISGHVSLFWYQQALGQGPEFLTYFQNEAQLDKSGLPSDRFFAERPEGSVSTLKIQRTQQEDSAVYLCASRQWSTDTQYFGPGTRLTVL.

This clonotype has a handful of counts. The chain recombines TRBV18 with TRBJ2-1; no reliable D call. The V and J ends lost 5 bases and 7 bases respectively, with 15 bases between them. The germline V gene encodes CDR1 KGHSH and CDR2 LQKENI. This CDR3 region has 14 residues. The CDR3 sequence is CASSKREVSNEQFF. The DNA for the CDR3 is TGTGCCAGCTCAAAAAGGGAAGTAAGTAATGAGCAGTTCTTC.

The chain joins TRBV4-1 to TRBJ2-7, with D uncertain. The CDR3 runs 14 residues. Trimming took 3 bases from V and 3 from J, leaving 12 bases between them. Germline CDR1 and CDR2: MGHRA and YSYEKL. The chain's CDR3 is CASSQEPQIYEQYF. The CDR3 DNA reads TGCGCCAGCAGCCAGGAACCCCAGATCTACGAGCAGTACTTC.

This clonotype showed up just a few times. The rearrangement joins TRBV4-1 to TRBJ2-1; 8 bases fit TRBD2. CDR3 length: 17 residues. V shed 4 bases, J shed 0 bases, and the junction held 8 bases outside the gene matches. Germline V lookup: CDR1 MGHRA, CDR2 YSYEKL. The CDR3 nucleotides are TGCGCCAGCAGCCTCACACCCAGCGGGAGCTCCTACAATGAGCAGTTCTTC. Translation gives CASSLTPSGSSYNEQFF.

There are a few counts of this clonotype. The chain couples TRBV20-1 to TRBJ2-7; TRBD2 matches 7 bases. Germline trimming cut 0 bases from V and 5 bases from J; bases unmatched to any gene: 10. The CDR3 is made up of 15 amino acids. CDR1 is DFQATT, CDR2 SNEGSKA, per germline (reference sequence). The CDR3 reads CSARDSLGGTDEQYF. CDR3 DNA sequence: TGCAGTGCTAGAGATTCCCTGGGAGGGACCGACGAGCAGTACTTC.